This TCR beta chain was profiled in a study of T-cell reconstitution after alpha-beta-depleted transplantation in children. The sample holds a few counts of this clonotype. This CDR3 is built from 12 residues. Looked up from germline, CDR1 is SQVTM and CDR2 is ANQGSEA. V was trimmed by 4 bases and J by 8 bases, leaving 12 bases between them. A TCRbeta library incorporating unique molecular identifiers was prepared. TCRdb independently ran MiXCR on the PCR reads; one entry per CDR3 protein. Among hundreds of thousands of distinct CDR3 sequences listed, roughly 15% were seen once. This clonotype was obtained from a human donor who donated a stem cell graft to a child with acute myeloid leukemia. This chain joins TRBV29-1 and TRBJ1-5; D might be TRBD1 (6 bases). This sample comprised PBMCs from the stem cell graft donor, obtained from the stem cell graft. The CDR3: CSVGGGPEPQHF. The CDR3 nucleotides read TGCAGCGTTGGAGGGGGGCCGGAGCCCCAGCATTTT.